A selection of T cell receptor beta chains follows, all from one sample in a study of blood T cell repertoires in COVID-19. Using immunoSEQ multiplex PCR, the repertoire was profiled, and TCRdb retains in-frame clones only, with some absent. The top ten clones hold roughly 14% of a sample with about 190,000 clones, less than 80% of them seen once. Sequenced material: peripheral blood. These receptors were taken from a man aged 50-59 years who had recovered from COVID-19. The CDR3 runs from the conserved cysteine through the conserved F or W.

v_gene	j_gene	CDR3aa
TRBV2	TRBJ2-6	CASSSPGLAGVSGANVLTF
TRBV19	TRBJ2-3	CASSMKRESQTQYF
TRBV28	TRBJ2-1	CASSPPRGNGYEQFF
TRBV6-2/TRBV6-3	TRBJ2-1	CASSSLTSGRPYNEQFF
TRBV5-5	TRBJ2-2	CASSPLAGEGTGELFF
TRBV20-1	TRBJ2-7	CSASDTSGIYEQYF
TRBV7-9	TRBJ2-2	CASSPSARVAGELFF
TRBV9	TRBJ2-1	CASSRGSYNEQFF
TRBV7-9	TRBJ2-4	CASSPAAGEAKNIQYF
TRBV5-4	TRBJ2-2	CASSLVGGPGELFF
TRBV28	TRBJ2-1	CASSSGTSGSNEQFF